Below, 20 T cell receptor beta chains from the same sample are listed, as sequenced in a study of cytomegalovirus exposure and HLA in healthy donors. Sequencing was performed with immunoSEQ multiplex PCR; in TCRdb, only in-frame clones are kept and a portion is missing. The sample contains under 400,000 clones, approximately 91% of which appear only once. The specimen was PBMCs. The receptors here all came from a man aged 25-45 years in good health and CMV-seronegative.

A word on this clone: The sample has other DNA sequences that encode this CDR3 too. This rearrangement joins TRBV5-1 to TRBJ2-3; 11 positions agree with TRBD2. This CDR3 contains 14 residues. CDR1 SGHRS and CDR2 YFSETQ come from the germline V gene. Losses at the gene ends were 10 bases for V and 0 bases for J; bases not matched to a gene: 4. This chain's CDR3 is CASRLAGSTDTQYF. The CDR3 nucleotides are TGCGCCTCACGACTAGCGGGAAGCACAGATACGCAGTATTTT.

The rearrangement joins TRBV11-2 to TRBJ1-2; no firm D call. V was cut by 5 bases and J by 1 base, with 11 bases left in between. CDR3 size: 14 residues. The germline CDR1 and CDR2 sequences are SGHAT and FQNNGV. This CDR3 is CASSPTGVNYGYTF. DNA of the CDR3: TGTGCCAGCAGCCCCACCGGGGTTAACTATGGCTACACCTTC. Together with reference TRBV11-2 and TRBJ1-2, the CDR3 gives the full variable domain: EAGVAQSPRYKIIEKRQSVAFWCNPISGHATLYWYQQILGQGPKLLIQFQNNGVVDDSQLPKDRFSAERLKGVDSTLKIQPAKLEDSAVYLCASSPTGVNYGYTFGSGTRLTVV.

The V and J genes are TRBV27 and TRBJ1-2, with D possibly matching TRBD1 (5 bases). CDR3 size: 13 residues. V was cut by 6 bases and J by 0 bases, with 8 bases left in between. Germline CDR1 MNHEY, CDR2 SMNVEV (reference sequence). The CDR3 nucleotides are TGTGCCAGCAGAGGGACTGCTAACTATGGCTACACCTTC. Protein: CASRGTANYGYTF.

This rearrangement joins TRBV9 to TRBJ2-7; 9 nucleotides align to TRBD1. There are 15 residues in the CDR3. CDR1 and CDR2 (germline): SGDLS, YYNGEE. J gave up 2 bases and V 3 bases, and 6 bases lay outside the gene matches. CDR3 sequence (DNA): TGTGCCAGCAGCGAGGGGGGACAGGGACCCTACGAGCAGTACTTC. It codes for CASSEGGQGPYEQYF.

V gene TRBV6-5 combines with J gene TRBJ2-7; D might be TRBD2 (6 bases). This CDR3 is 15 amino acids long. CDR1 is MNHEY and CDR2 is SVGAGI in the germline V gene. The V and J ends lost 0 bases and 2 bases respectively, with 11 bases between them. CDR3 residues: CASSYSAGNPYEQYF. CDR3 in DNA: TGTGCCAGCAGTTACTCGGCGGGGAATCCCTACGAGCAGTACTTC.

V usage is TRBV6-1 and J usage is TRBJ2-1; no clear D gene. The CDR3 contains 15 residues. The V gene's germline CDR1 is MNHNS and CDR2 SASEGT. V was pared by 1 base and J by 4 bases, with 11 bases between. The CDR3 here is CASSEVLAVYNEQFF. The DNA of the CDR3 is TGTGCCAGCAGTGAAGTTTTGGCGGTGTACAATGAGCAGTTCTTC.

CDR3 loop: CASRVVTGGNTIYF. The CDR3 bases are TGCGCCAGCAGGGTTGTTACAGGGGGAAACACCATATATTTT. This rearrangement joins TRBV5-1 to TRBJ1-3, with a tentative D call TRBD1 (6 bases). This CDR3 has 14 amino acids. CDR1 and CDR2 from the germline V gene are SGHRS and YFSETQ. Trimming pared 5 bases from V and 4 bases from J, leaving 13 bases between.

The rearrangement uses TRBV18 and TRBJ2-1; possible D gene TRBD1, 6 bases. The germline gives CDR1 KGHSH, CDR2 LQKENI. V dropped 3 bases and J dropped 5 bases, with 14 bases sitting between them. CDR3 length: 15 amino acids. The CDR3 DNA reads as TGTGCCAGCTCACCCACAGGGTTGATCGACAATGAGCAGTTCTTC. Translating it yields CASSPTGLIDNEQFF. Looking up the rest from reference TRBV18 and TRBJ2-1 gives the full variable domain: NAGVMQNPRHLVRRRGQEARLRCSPMKGHSHVYWYRQLPEEGLKFMVYLQKENIIDESGMPKERFSAEFPKEGPSILRIQQVVRGDSAAYFCASSPTGLIDNEQFFGPGTRLTVL.

The chain links TRBV18 to TRBJ2-7, with a possible D match to TRBD1 (5 bases). The V end was cut by 0 bases, the J end by 6 bases, with 15 bases between. The CDR3 sequence is 15 residues long. Germline V gene lookup returns CDR1 KGHSH and CDR2 LQKENI. In nucleotides, the CDR3 is TGTGCCAGCTCACCACCGGCAGGGTTCTTTGCCGAGCAGTACTTC. Its protein product is CASSPPAGFFAEQYF.

This clone was found a few times. J is TRBJ1-1 and V is TRBV4-1, with a possible D match to TRBD1 (6 bases). Germline CDR1 is MGHRA and CDR2 is YSYEKL. Trimming pared 5 bases from V and 12 bases from J, leaving 13 bases between. The CDR3 is 11 amino acids. The CDR3 nucleotides are TGCGCCAGCAGCTCGCGGGGGCAGACTTTCTTT. It yields the protein CASSSRGQTFF.

The rearrangement links TRBV5-1 to TRBJ2-5; D perhaps matches TRBD1 (5 bases). Trimming cost V 0 bases and J 3 bases, with 12 bases left between them. The CDR3 is 15 residues long. Looked up from germline, CDR1 is SGHRS and CDR2 is YFSETQ. CDR3 bases: TGCGCCAGCAGCTTGGCTTTGACAGCAAAAGAGACCCAGTACTTC. Translation gives CASSLALTAKETQYF.

This sequence joins TRBV5-6 and TRBJ1-6, with 7 positions matching TRBD1. The CDR3 loop spans 17 amino acids. After removal of 1 base from V and 2 bases from J, the junction contained 6 bases not matched to a gene. Germline V gene data show CDR1 as SGHDT and CDR2 as YYEEEE. CDR3 sequence (DNA): TGTGCCAGCAGCTTGAGGGTGACAGGGCCCTATAATTCACCCCTCCACTTT. Amino acids: CASSLRVTGPYNSPLHF.

The chain carries TRBV7-2 and TRBJ1-1, with no clear D. The germline CDR1 and CDR2 sequences are SGHTA and FQGNSA. Trimming took 5 bases from V and 6 from J, leaving 19 bases between them. This CDR3 has 15 residues. The CDR3 bases are TGTGCCAGCAGCCTGCGCTCGGAGACGATCGCTGAAGCTTTCTTT. Protein sequence: CASSLRSETIAEAFF. Supplemented by reference TRBV7-2 and TRBJ1-1, the full variable domain reads GAGVSQSPSNKVTEKGKDVELRCDPISGHTALYWYRQSLGQGLEFLIYFQGNSAPDKSGLPSDRFSAERTGGSVSTLTIQRTQQEDSAVYLCASSLRSETIAEAFFGQGTRLTVV.

The genes are TRBV7-9 and TRBJ2-7; D unresolved. The CDR3 runs to 13 residues. The V end was cut by 5 bases, the J end by 1 base, with 9 bases between. CDR1 is SEHNR and CDR2 is FQNEAQ in the germline V gene (reference sequence). CDR3: CASSPAVSYEQYF. CDR3 sequence (DNA): TGTGCCAGCAGCCCGGCGGTATCCTACGAGCAGTACTTC.

V gene TRBV9 combines with J gene TRBJ2-3, with 9 bases identical to TRBD2. CDR1 and CDR2 from the germline V gene are SGDLS and YYNGEE. The CDR3 covers 16 residues. Germline trimming cut 0 bases from V and 4 bases from J; bases unmatched to any gene: 6. CDR3 amino acids: CASSVASGVWADTQYF. The CDR3 region has the DNA TGTGCCAGCAGCGTAGCTAGCGGGGTCTGGGCAGATACGCAGTATTTT.

V usage is TRBV6-6 and J usage is TRBJ2-2; D is undetermined. Germline CDR1 MNHNY, CDR2 SVGAGI (reference sequence). With 0 bases removed from V and 3 bases from J, the gap between germline ends came to 8 bases. This CDR3 comprises 15 residues. CDR3: CASSYSRKDTGELFF. The CDR3 nucleotides read TGTGCCAGCAGTTACTCGAGGAAAGACACCGGGGAGCTGTTTTTT.

The rearrangement uses TRBV6-1 and TRBJ2-3; 8 bases agree with TRBD2. CDR3 size: 14 residues. The germline gives CDR1 MNHNS, CDR2 SASEGT. V gave up 3 bases and J gave up 6 bases; unmatched junction bases: 5. The CDR3: CASSEGLVLDTQYF. The CDR3 DNA follows: TGTGCCAGCAGTGAGGGACTAGTGTTGGATACGCAGTATTTT.

Here the CDR3 DNA reads TGTGCCAGCAGTTACTCTCGGGACAGGGTCGTCCTGACTTTC. This encodes CASSYSRDRVVLTF. The chain is built from TRBV6-5 and TRBJ2-6; 9 bases match TRBD1. V lost 0 bases to trimming and J lost 12 bases; unmatched junction nucleotides: 3. Germline-derived CDR1 and CDR2 are MNHEY and SVGAGI. The CDR3 totals 14 residues.

The CDR3 spells CASSSLQGNTIYF. The CDR3, as DNA: TGCGCCAGCAGCTCCCTCCAGGGAAACACCATATATTTT. This chain links TRBV4-1 with TRBJ1-3; D gene uncertain. Germline CDR1 is MGHRA and CDR2 is YSYEKL. V was shortened by 5 bases and J by 4 bases, with 9 bases between the two germline ends. The CDR3 has 13 amino acids.

The V and J genes are TRBV7-6 and TRBJ2-2; 8 bases are a match to TRBD1. Per the germline V gene, CDR1 is SGHVS and CDR2 is FNYEAQ. J gave up 0 bases and V 3 bases, and 0 bases lay outside the gene matches. This CDR3 comprises 15 residues. The DNA of the CDR3 is TGTGCCAGCAGCTTGACAGGGGCGAACACCGGGGAGCTGTTTTTT. Amino acid sequence: CASSLTGANTGELFF.